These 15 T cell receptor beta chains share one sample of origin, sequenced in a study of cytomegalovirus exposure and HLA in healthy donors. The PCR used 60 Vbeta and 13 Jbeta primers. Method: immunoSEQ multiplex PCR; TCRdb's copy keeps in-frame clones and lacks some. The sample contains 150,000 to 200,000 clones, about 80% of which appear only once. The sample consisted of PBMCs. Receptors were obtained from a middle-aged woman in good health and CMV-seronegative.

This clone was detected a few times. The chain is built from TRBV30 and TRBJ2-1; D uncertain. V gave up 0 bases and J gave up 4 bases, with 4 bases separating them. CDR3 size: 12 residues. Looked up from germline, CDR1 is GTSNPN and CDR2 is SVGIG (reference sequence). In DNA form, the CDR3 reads TGTGCCTGGAGTGTACAGTACAATGAGCAGTTCTTC. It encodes CAWSVQYNEQFF.

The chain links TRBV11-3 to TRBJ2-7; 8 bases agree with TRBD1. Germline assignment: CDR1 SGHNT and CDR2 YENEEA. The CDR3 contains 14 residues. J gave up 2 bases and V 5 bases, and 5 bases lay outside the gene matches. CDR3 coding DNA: TGTGCCAGCAGCCTCTACAGGGGGACCTACGAGCAGTACTTC. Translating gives CASSLYRGTYEQYF.

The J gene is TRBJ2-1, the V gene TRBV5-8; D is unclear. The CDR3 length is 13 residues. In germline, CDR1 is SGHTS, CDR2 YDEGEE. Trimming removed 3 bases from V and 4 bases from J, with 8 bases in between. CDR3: CASSSGPYNEQFF. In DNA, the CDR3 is TGTGCCAGCAGCTCTGGGCCGTACAATGAGCAGTTCTTC.

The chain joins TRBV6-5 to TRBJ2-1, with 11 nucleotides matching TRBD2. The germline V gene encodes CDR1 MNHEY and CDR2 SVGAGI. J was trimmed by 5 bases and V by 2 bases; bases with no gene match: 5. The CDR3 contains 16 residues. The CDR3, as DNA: TGTGCCAGCAGTTACACGGGACTAGCGGTGAACAATGAGCAGTTCTTC. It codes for CASSYTGLAVNNEQFF.

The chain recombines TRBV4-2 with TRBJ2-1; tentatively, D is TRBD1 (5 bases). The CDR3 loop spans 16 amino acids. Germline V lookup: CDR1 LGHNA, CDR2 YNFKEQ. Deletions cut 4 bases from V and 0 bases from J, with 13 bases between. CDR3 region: CASSPQGGGSYNEQFF. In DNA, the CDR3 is TGTGCCAGCAGCCCCCAGGGCGGCGGCTCCTACAATGAGCAGTTCTTC.

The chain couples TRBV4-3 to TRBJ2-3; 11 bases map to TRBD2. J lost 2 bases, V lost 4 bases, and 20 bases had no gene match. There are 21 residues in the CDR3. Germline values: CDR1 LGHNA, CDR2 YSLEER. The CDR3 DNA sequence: TGCGCCAGCAGCCGTGCCGCCGGGCTCGGGCTAGCGGGAGGATTCACAGATACGCAGTATTTT. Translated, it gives CASSRAAGLGLAGGFTDTQYF.

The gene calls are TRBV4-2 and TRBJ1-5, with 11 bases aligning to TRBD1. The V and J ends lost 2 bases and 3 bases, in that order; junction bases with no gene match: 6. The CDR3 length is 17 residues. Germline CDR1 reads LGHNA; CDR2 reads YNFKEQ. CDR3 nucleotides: TGTGCCAGCAGCCAACGGGACAGGGGGTCATACAATCAGCCCCAGCATTTT. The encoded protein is CASSQRDRGSYNQPQHF.

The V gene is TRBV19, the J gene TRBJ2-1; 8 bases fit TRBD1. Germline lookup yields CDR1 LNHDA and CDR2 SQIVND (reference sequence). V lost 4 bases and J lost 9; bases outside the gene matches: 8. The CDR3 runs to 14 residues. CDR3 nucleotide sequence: TGTGCCAGTAGTACCGGACAGGGATTTGGTGAGCAGTTCTTC. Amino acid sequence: CASSTGQGFGEQFF.

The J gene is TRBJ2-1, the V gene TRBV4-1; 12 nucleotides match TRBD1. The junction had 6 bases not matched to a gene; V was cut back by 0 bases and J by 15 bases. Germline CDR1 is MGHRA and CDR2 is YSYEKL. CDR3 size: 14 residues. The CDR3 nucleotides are TGCGCCAGCAGCCAAGAAGGGACAGGGGGCCCGCGGTTCTTC. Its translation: CASSQEGTGGPRFF.

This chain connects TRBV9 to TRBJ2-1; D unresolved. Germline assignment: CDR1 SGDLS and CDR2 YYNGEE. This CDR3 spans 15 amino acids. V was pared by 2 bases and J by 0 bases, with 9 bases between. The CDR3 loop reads CASSVPRDSYNEQFF. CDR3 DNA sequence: TGTGCCAGCAGCGTGCCTAGAGACTCCTACAATGAGCAGTTCTTC.

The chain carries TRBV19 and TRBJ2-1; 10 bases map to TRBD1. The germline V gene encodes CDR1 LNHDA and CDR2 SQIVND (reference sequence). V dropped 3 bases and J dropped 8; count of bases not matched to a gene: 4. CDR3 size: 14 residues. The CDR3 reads CASSMGQGIHEQFF. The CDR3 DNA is TGTGCCAGTAGTATGGGACAGGGGATACATGAGCAGTTCTTC.

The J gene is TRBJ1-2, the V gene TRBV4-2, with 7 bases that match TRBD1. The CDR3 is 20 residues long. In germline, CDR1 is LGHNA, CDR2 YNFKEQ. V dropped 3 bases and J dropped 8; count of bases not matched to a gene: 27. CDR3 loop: CASSHSGGFGVDRGPDGYTF. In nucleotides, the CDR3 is TGTGCCAGCAGCCATTCAGGGGGGTTTGGAGTAGACCGGGGCCCCGACGGCTACACCTTC.

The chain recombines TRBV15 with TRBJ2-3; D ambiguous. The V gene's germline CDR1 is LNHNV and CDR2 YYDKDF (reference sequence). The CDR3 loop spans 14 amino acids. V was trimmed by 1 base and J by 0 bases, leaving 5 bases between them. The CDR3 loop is CATSRVTSTDTQYF. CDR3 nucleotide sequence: TGTGCCACCAGCAGAGTAACTAGCACAGATACGCAGTATTTT.

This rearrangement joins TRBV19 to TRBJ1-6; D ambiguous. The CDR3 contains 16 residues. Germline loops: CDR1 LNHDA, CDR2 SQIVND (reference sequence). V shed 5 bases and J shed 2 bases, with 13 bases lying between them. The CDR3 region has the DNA TGTGCCAGTAGTGAGGGAGATGGCCCCTATAATTCACCCCTCCACTTT. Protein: CASSEGDGPYNSPLHF.

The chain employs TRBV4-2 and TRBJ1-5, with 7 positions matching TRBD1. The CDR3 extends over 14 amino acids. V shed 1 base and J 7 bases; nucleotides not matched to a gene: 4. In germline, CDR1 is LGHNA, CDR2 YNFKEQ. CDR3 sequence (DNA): TGTGCCAGCAGCCAAGGAACAGGGGACCAGCCCCAGCATTTT. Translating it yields CASSQGTGDQPQHF.